The rows below give T cell receptor beta chains drawn from one sample of a study of CD4 T cells in relation to SARS-CoV-2 and coronaviruses. Sequencing was performed with immunoSEQ multiplex PCR; in TCRdb, only in-frame clones are kept and a portion is missing. The data contain under 13,000 clones, 81% of them seen just once; the ten biggest clones take up 15% to 20%. No antigen has been identified for these receptors. The sequencing sample was made of CD4+ T cells from PBMCs, cultured in vitro. All receptors derive from a human donor in good health. Both conserved end residues are part of each CDR3. The D gene is left open where the match is weak. A clone size is listed for some rows: how often the clone was seen (once, few, many), or a class if it is expanded.

TRBJ2-1 NA TRBV6-5 TRBD2 TGTGCCAGCAGTTACTTGACGGGAGGGCCAGGGGAGCAGTTCTTC CASSYLTGGPGEQFF
TRBJ1-4 NA TRBV7-9 NA TGTGCCAGCAGCTTAGTCCCCTTAGGGTTGGGGGCTAATGAAAAACTGTTTTTT CASSLVPLGLGANEKLFF
TRBJ1-2 few TRBV19 TRBD1 TGTGCCAGTAGTTCCCGGGACAGGGCCCACTATGGCTACACCTTC CASSSRDRAHYGYTF
TRBJ2-3 NA TRBV11-2 TRBD2 TGTGCCAGCAGCTCTAGCGGGGGGGCGTGGACGCAGTATTTT CASSSSGGAWTQYF
TRBJ2-7 NA TRBV5-5 NA TGTGCCAGCAGCTTGTTTTACAGGGGAGGCTACGAGCAGTACTTC CASSLFYRGGYEQYF
TRBJ2-7 NA TRBV5-1 NA TGCGCCAGCAGCGTTTCTTCCGACTCCGAGCAGTACTTC CASSVSSDSEQYF
TRBJ2-1 NA TRBV6-5 NA TGTGCCAGCGGCCGACTTTCGGAGGCCAATGAGCAGTTCTTC CASGRLSEANEQFF
TRBJ1-3 NA TRBV7-2 TRBD1 TGTGCCAGCAGCTTCCAGGGTACAGGGGCTGGAAACACCATATATTTT CASSFQGTGAGNTIYF
TRBJ1-3 NA TRBV14 NA TGTGCCAGCAGCGGAAGGGTCCCGGTCTCTGGAAACACCATATATTTT CASSGRVPVSGNTIYF
TRBJ1-2 once TRBV12-3/TRBV12-4 NA TGTGCCAGCAGTATTCTGACGAACTATGGCTACACCTTC CASSILTNYGYTF
TRBJ2-3 NA TRBV9 TRBD2 TGTGCCAGCAGCGCCTCCCCACCCGGGACTAGCGGTGATACGCAGTATTTT CASSASPPGTSGDTQYF
TRBJ2-5 NA TRBV10-1 TRBD2 TGCGCCAGCAGTGAGGCCAGCGGGGGGCTTGAGACCCAGTACTTC CASSEASGGLETQYF
TRBJ1-2 NA TRBV10-3 NA TGTGCCATCATGTCCGGCGACTATGGCTACACCTTC CAIMSGDYGYTF
TRBJ1-6 NA TRBV2 NA TGTGCCAGCAGTGAAGTCGATGGGGGGGGGCCGCGAGTTTATAATTCACCCCTCCACTTT CASSEVDGGGPRVYNSPLHF
TRBJ1-2 NA TRBV29-1 NA TGCAGCGTTGATCTAAGGGATACCTATGGCTACACCTTC CSVDLRDTYGYTF
TRBJ1-1 few TRBV11-2 TRBD1 TGTGCCAGCAGCCCCGGACAGGTCATGAACACTGAAGCTTTCTTT CASSPGQVMNTEAFF
TRBJ2-3 once TRBV10-3 TRBD2 TGTGCCGTAGGGACTAGCGGAACAGATACGCAGTATTTT CAVGTSGTDTQYF
TRBJ1-1 NA TRBV5-1 TRBD1 TGCGCCAGCAGTACAGGGGGCGAATTTAGCACTGAAGCTTTCTTT CASSTGGEFSTEAFF
TRBJ1-5 NA TRBV2 NA TGTGCCAGCAGGCATAGCAATCAGCCCCAGCATTTT CASRHSNQPQHF
TRBJ1-3 NA TRBV29-1 TRBD1 TGCAGCGTTGAAAAACAGGGGGAACGGAACATATATTTT CSVEKQGERNIYF
TRBJ2-7 NA TRBV7-9 NA TGTGCCAGCAGCGAAACCGGGGACGAGCAGTACTTC CASSETGDEQYF
TRBJ2-7 NA TRBV5-5 TRBD1 TGTGCCAGCAGTACGCCGGGACAGGGTTCGCCTGAGCAGTACTTC CASSTPGQGSPEQYF
TRBJ1-2 NA TRBV6-1 TRBD1 TGTGCCAGCAGTGAAGCGCCGGGACAGGGCTACACCTTC CASSEAPGQGYTF
TRBJ1-2 NA TRBV29-1 NA TGCAGCGTGAACAGGGATAATGGCTACACCTTC CSVNRDNGYTF
TRBJ1-5 NA TRBV10-3 NA TGTGCCATCAGTGAGTCTTTTGGCCAGGGCGAGAGCAATCAGCCCCAGCATTTT CAISESFGQGESNQPQHF
TRBJ2-2 NA TRBV11-2 TRBD2 TGTGCCAGCAGCTTGGGACTAGCGGATTTCACCGGGGAGCTGTTTTTT CASSLGLADFTGELFF
TRBJ1-2 NA TRBV2 NA TGTGCCAGCAGCTCGGGGGTTGGGGGCTACACCTTC CASSSGVGGYTF
TRBJ2-7 few TRBV4-2 TRBD1 TGTGCCAGCAGCCAAGTTTCCTACGGACAGGGCTCCTACGAGCAGTACTTC CASSQVSYGQGSYEQYF
TRBJ1-5 NA TRBV3-1/TRBV3-2 TRBD1 TGTGCCAGCAGCCAACTAGGGGGCGCCCTGAGGAGCAATCAGCCCCAGCATTTT CASSQLGGALRSNQPQHF
TRBJ1-2 NA TRBV9 TRBD1 TGTGCCAGCAGCGTAGGGTTAGGGGGCGGATATGGCTACACCTTC CASSVGLGGGYGYTF
TRBJ2-5 NA TRBV7-9 NA TGTGCCAGCAGCTTCGGGGGCCAAGAGACCCAGTACTTC CASSFGGQETQYF
TRBJ1-4 once TRBV4-3 NA TGCGCCAGCAGCCAAGATCGAGGCACTAATGAAAAACTGTTTTTT CASSQDRGTNEKLFF
TRBJ1-1 once TRBV11-3 TRBD1 TGTGCCAGCAGCCGGGGGGACAGGGGATCGGACACTGAAGCTTTCTTT CASSRGDRGSDTEAFF